This TCR beta chain came from a study of T cells in tuberculosis. Study-wide results and caveats: Low-affinity CD1B-GMM tetramer-binding T cells may have been missed.

Cells were sorted from thawed PBMC rested overnight and stained with GMM-loaded CD1B tetramer, viability dye and anti-CD3. The lipid loaded on the CD1B tetramers was C32 glucose monomycolate from Rhodococcus equi. CD14-expressing monocytes were removed from PBMC before cryopreservation and sorting. The CDR3 contains 14 residues. Germline CDR1 reads MDHEN; CDR2 reads SYDVKM. V lost 8 bases and J lost 8; bases outside the gene matches: 11. No alpha-beta pairing information exists for these sequences. TCRdb keeps only in-frame clones here, not all; method: immunoSEQ multiplex PCR. The profile shows 54,000 or so clones, roughly 79% of them singletons.

The specimen sequenced was CD1b-GMM tetramer-negative cells sorted from PBMCs. V gene TRBV28 combines with J gene TRBJ1-4; 7 nucleotides match TRBD1. This clonotype was sampled from an adult woman with latent tuberculosis. This CDR3 is CASSGLARGEKLFF. As DNA, the CDR3 is TGTGCCAGCTCCGGCCTGGCCAGGGGGGAAAAACTGTTTTTT.